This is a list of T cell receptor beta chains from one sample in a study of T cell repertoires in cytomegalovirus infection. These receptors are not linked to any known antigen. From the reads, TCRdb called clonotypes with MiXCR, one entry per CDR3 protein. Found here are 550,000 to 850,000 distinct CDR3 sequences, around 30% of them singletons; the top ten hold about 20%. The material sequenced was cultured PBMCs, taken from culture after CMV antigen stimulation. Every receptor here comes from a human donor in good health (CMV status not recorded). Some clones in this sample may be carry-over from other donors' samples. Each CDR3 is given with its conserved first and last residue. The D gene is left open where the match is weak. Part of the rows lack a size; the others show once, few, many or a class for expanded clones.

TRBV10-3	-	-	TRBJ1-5	TGTGCCATCAGTCCGACAGAAAATCAGCCCCAGCATTTT	CAISPTENQPQHF
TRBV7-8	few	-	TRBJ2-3	TGTGCCAGCAGCTTAGGACCCGGCAATACGCAGTATTTT	CASSLGPGNTQYF
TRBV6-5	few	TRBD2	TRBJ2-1	TGTGCCAGCAGTTGGGATCCTAGCGGCAACAATGAGCAGTTCTTC	CASSWDPSGNNEQFF
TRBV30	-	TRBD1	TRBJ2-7	TGTGCCTGGAGTGCCGGGACAGTTAACTACGAGCAGTACTTC	CAWSAGTVNYEQYF
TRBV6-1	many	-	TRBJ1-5	TGTGCCAGCAGGCGAACAGGGAGTCAGCCCCAGCATTTT	CASRRTGSQPQHF
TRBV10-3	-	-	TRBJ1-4	TGTGCCATCAGTGAATCAGGGAGGGCTAATGAAAAACTGTTTTTT	CAISESGRANEKLFF
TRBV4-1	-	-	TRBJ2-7	TGCGCCAGCAGCCAAGACAGGGGTACCTTCGAGCAGTACTTC	CASSQDRGTFEQYF
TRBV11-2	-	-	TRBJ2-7	TGTGCCAGCACCGGACTAAGCTCCTACGAGCAGTACTTC	CASTGLSSYEQYF
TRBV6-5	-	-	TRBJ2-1	TGTGCCAGCAGCCACGGGGTAACGCAGGGTAAGAGGAATGAGCAGTTCTTC	CASSHGVTQGKRNEQFF
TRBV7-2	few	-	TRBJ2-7	TGTGCCAGCAGCTTAGTAATAGGGTACGAGCAGTACTTC	CASSLVIGYEQYF
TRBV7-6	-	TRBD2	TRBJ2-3	TGTGCCAGCAGCCTCAACTACCCGGGGGGTTTAGTCACAGATACGCAGTATTTT	CASSLNYPGGLVTDTQYF
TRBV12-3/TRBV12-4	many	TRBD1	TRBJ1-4	TGTGCCAGCACTACCGGGACAGGGGATGAAAAACTGTTTTTT	CASTTGTGDEKLFF
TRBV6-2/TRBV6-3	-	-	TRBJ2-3	TGTGCCAGTCAGGATGCGGTAGATACGCAGTATTTT	CASQDAVDTQYF
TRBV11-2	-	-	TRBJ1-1	TGTGCCAGCAGCTTAGAAATGGCGAACACTGCAGCTTTCTTT	CASSLEMANTAAFF
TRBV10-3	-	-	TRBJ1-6	TGTGCCATCAGTGAGTCCCAGGGCGGTAATTCACCCCTCCACTTT	CAISESQGGNSPLHF
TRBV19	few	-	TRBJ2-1	TGTGCCAGTAGTATGAGCGTCCTCTCCTATGGCAATGAGCAGTTCTTC	CASSMSVLSYGNEQFF
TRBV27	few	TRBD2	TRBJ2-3	TGTGCCAGCAGTTCCCCCGGAAGGACTAGCGGGAGAGGGAGCGATACGCAGTATTTT	CASSSPGRTSGRGSDTQYF
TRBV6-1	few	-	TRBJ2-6	TGTGCCAGCAGATGGACTTCTGGGGCCAACGTCCTGACTTTC	CASRWTSGANVLTF
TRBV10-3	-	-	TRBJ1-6	TGTGCCATCAAAGCAGAGAAGTCCCATTCACCCCTCCACTTT	CAIKAEKSHSPLHF
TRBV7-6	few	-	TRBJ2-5	TGTGCCAGCAGCTTACTAGCAAAGACCCAGTACTTC	CASSLLAKTQYF
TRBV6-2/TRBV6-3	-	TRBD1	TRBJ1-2	TGTGCCATCAGGGGGACAGGGACTACCGGCGGCTACACCTTC	CAIRGTGTTGGYTF
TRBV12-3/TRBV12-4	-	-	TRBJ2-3	TGTGCCAGCAGAAAGCGGACCGAGGGCTCAGATACGCAGTATTTT	CASRKRTEGSDTQYF
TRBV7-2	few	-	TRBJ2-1	TGTGCCAGCAGACTCGAGGGGGGGGGTCATGAGCAGTTCTTC	CASRLEGGGHEQFF
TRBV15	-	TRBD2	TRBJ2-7	TGTGCCACCAGCAGAGATCTCGGGGGGGGGTACGAGCAGTACTTC	CATSRDLGGGYEQYF
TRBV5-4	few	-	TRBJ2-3	TGTGCCAGCAGCTTTAGGGGCTCCAACACAGATACGCAGTATTTT	CASSFRGSNTDTQYF
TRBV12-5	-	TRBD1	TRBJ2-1	TGTGCTAGTGGCGGGACAGCCTACAATGAGCAGTTCTTC	CASGGTAYNEQFF
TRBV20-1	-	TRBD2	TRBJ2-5	TGCAGTGCTAGCCAAACGGGGGGGCCTCGAGAGACCCAGTACTTC	CSASQTGGPRETQYF
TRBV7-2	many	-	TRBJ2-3	TGTGCCAGCAGCTTCAAAGCGGAGTCTAGCACAGATACGCAGTATTTT	CASSFKAESSTDTQYF
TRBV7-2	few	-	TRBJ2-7	TGTGCCAGCAGCTTAGACAGAGGGAGGTTCTACGAGCAGTACTTC	CASSLDRGRFYEQYF
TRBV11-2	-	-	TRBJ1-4	TGTGCCAGCAGGAACCGGGGGGAAAAACTGTTTTTT	CASRNRGEKLFF
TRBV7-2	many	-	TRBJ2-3	TGTGCCAGCAGCGCATTAGCGGATACGCAGTATTTT	CASSALADTQYF
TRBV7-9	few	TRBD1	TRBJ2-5	TGTGCCAGCAGCCGGACAGGGGCCGAGACCCAGTACTTC	CASSRTGAETQYF
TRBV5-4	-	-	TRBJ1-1	TGTGCCAGCAGCATCCAAGGGAAAAGGACTGAAGCTTTCTTT	CASSIQGKRTEAFF
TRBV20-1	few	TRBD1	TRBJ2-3	TGCAGTGCTAGAGATCTCGCCCAGGGGGCAGATACGCAGTATTTT	CSARDLAQGADTQYF
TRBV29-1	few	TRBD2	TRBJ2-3	TGCAGCGTGTTACATGCGGGGGGGCCTAGCACAGATACGCAGTATTTT	CSVLHAGGPSTDTQYF
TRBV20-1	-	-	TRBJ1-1	TGCAGTGCTGTTTCACCGGGGGCTGGCACTGAAGCTTTCTTT	CSAVSPGAGTEAFF
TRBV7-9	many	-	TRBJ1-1	TGTGCCAGACGGACCCCCCACAACGAGGACACTGAAGCTTTCTTT	CARRTPHNEDTEAFF
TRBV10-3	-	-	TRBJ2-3	TGTGCCATCAGTGAGTCGGTTGCAGATACGCAGTATTTT	CAISESVADTQYF
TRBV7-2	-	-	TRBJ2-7	TGTGCCAGCAGCTTAATGGGGGGCGTCGGCTACGAGCAGTACTTC	CASSLMGGVGYEQYF
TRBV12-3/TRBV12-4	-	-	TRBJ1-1	TGTGCCAGCATTTTACTGGGAACTGGGGACACTGAAGCTTTCTTT	CASILLGTGDTEAFF
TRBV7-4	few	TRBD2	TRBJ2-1	TGTGCCAGCAGCTTCCCTCTCACTAGCGGGGGGGGTAATGAGCAGTTCTTC	CASSFPLTSGGGNEQFF
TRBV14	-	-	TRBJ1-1	TGTGCCAGCAGCCTTCAAAGAGGGGGAGAAGCTTTCTTT	CASSLQRGGEAFF